This is a list of T cell receptor beta chains from one sample in a study of blood T cell repertoires in COVID-19. The data were produced by immunoSEQ multiplex PCR, yet TCRdb's version contains in-frame clones alone and is incomplete. The sample lists over 200,000 clones; 75% to 85% were seen once. The specimen sequenced was peripheral blood. These receptors were obtained from a woman aged 30 to 39 with COVID-19, enrolled during active disease. The CDR3 runs from the conserved cysteine through the conserved F or W. The D gene is left open where the match is weak. Only part of the rows carry a size: once, few, many, or a class if the clone is expanded.

J	D	size	V	DNA	CDR3
TRBJ1-5	-	once	TRBV7-9	TGTGCCAGCACCCGAGGGTATAGCAATCAGCCCCAGCATTTT	CASTRGYSNQPQHF
TRBJ2-7	TRBD1	-	TRBV18	TGTGCCAGCTCACCTGGGGACAGAACCTACGAGCAGTACTTC	CASSPGDRTYEQYF
TRBJ1-2	-	-	TRBV14	TGTGCCAGCAGCCAAGACTATAAGTGGGGCTACACCTTC	CASSQDYKWGYTF
TRBJ1-1	-	once	TRBV30	TGTGCCTGGAGTGTCCATCTAAACCCTGAAGCTTTCTTT	CAWSVHLNPEAFF
TRBJ2-7	TRBD2	-	TRBV19	TGTGCCAGTAGTATTGGGGGGGGCTACGAGCAGTACTTC	CASSIGGGYEQYF
TRBJ2-2	TRBD2	-	TRBV5-1	TGCGCCAGCAGCATGACTAGCGGGGGCCTGAACACCGGGGAGCTGTTTTTT	CASSMTSGGLNTGELFF
TRBJ2-3	TRBD2	-	TRBV9	TGTGCCAGCAGCGTAGGGACTAGTCCTTCAGATACGCAGTATTTT	CASSVGTSPSDTQYF
TRBJ2-3	TRBD1	few	TRBV5-1	TGCGCCAGCAGCACCGCCGGGACAGGGGGCAATACGCAGTATTTT	CASSTAGTGGNTQYF
TRBJ2-3	-	-	TRBV14	TGTGCCAGCAGCCAAGATCAGTTTGTCGGGACAGATACGCAGTATTTT	CASSQDQFVGTDTQYF
TRBJ2-5	-	-	TRBV9	TGTGCCAGCAGCGCGTATTCTAGCGTGGAGAGGGAGACCCAGTACTTC	CASSAYSSVERETQYF
TRBJ2-3	TRBD2	-	TRBV29-1	TGCAGCGTCGGACCGACTAGCGGGGGGACCGCGACGCAGTATTTT	CSVGPTSGGTATQYF
TRBJ1-2	TRBD1	few	TRBV7-9	TGTGCCAGCAGCTGGACAGGGGGGGGCTATGGCTACACCTTC	CASSWTGGGYGYTF
TRBJ2-7	TRBD2	once	TRBV4-2	TGTGCCAGCAGCTTCGAAGGCCCGGGAGGCTCTATTGGCTACGAGCAGTACTTC	CASSFEGPGGSIGYEQYF
TRBJ2-2	TRBD1	-	TRBV7-7	TGTGCCAGCAGCTTATATGCGGACAGGGTAGACACCGGGGAGCTGTTTTTT	CASSLYADRVDTGELFF
TRBJ2-5	-	once	TRBV3-1/TRBV3-2	TGTGCCAGCAGCCAAGTAGGAGGGCCCCAAGAGACCCAGTACTTC	CASSQVGGPQETQYF
TRBJ2-7	TRBD1	-	TRBV6-2/TRBV6-3	TGTGCCAGCAGTTACTCAAAGGGGGCCTTGGACGAGCAATACTTC	CASSYSKGALDEQYF
TRBJ1-3	-	once	TRBV12-3/TRBV12-4	TGTGCCATCACCGGGAGGGGTGGAAACACCATATATTTT	CAITGRGGNTIYF
TRBJ2-7	-	-	TRBV7-9	TGTGCCAGCAGCTTAGCGCCTGGGCTTCGGGATCACGAGCAGTACTTC	CASSLAPGLRDHEQYF
TRBJ2-7	TRBD2	-	TRBV19	TGTGCCAGTACCCCTCGGGCTAGCGGGGGATACGAGCAGTACTTC	CASTPRASGGYEQYF
TRBJ2-7	TRBD1	-	TRBV2	TGTGCCAGCAGTGACCGACAGGGAAGGACCTACGAGCAGTACTTC	CASSDRQGRTYEQYF
TRBJ1-5	-	-	TRBV28	TGTGCCAGCAGTTTACGGGGGAGTAACAATCAGCCCCAGCATTTT	CASSLRGSNNQPQHF
TRBJ2-7	-	-	TRBV3-1/TRBV3-2	TGTGCCAGCAGCCAACCTATTCCCTACGAGCAGTACTTC	CASSQPIPYEQYF
TRBJ1-1	TRBD1	-	TRBV3-1/TRBV3-2	TGTGCCAGCAGCCATCCCTTTAGGACAGGGCATAACACTGAAGCTTTCTTT	CASSHPFRTGHNTEAFF
TRBJ2-7	-	-	TRBV2	TGTGCCAGCAGTGGCGAAGCAGGGCACTCCTACGAGCAGTACTTC	CASSGEAGHSYEQYF
TRBJ2-3	-	-	TRBV5-6	TGTGCCAGCAGCTTGGCCCTAGATAGCACAGATACGCAGTATTTT	CASSLALDSTDTQYF
TRBJ2-1	TRBD1	-	TRBV4-3	TGCGCCAGCAGCCGGACAGGGGGCTTAAATGAGCAGTTCTTC	CASSRTGGLNEQFF
TRBJ1-3	-	-	TRBV2	TGTGCCAGCAATATAGCAGGGCACGGAAACACCATATATTTT	CASNIAGHGNTIYF
TRBJ1-2	-	few	TRBV28	TGTGCCAGCAGTTCGGGGTTGGGGGGCTATGGCTACACCTTC	CASSSGLGGYGYTF
TRBJ2-3	TRBD1	-	TRBV9	TGTGCCAGCAGCGTCCGGGACAGGAGCACAGATACGCAGTATTTT	CASSVRDRSTDTQYF
TRBJ2-7	TRBD1	-	TRBV15	TGTGCCACCAGCACCCTACAGGGGTTTCACGAGCAGTACTTC	CATSTLQGFHEQYF
TRBJ1-3	-	-	TRBV6-1	TGTGCCAGCAGTGAAGTCTCGGTGTCTGGAAACACCATATATTTT	CASSEVSVSGNTIYF
TRBJ2-7	TRBD2	few	TRBV7-9	TGTGCCAGCAGCTCCGGGAGGGCCTCCGAGCAGTACTTC	CASSSGRASEQYF
TRBJ2-7	-	-	TRBV19	TGTGCCAGTAGTCCATCGGCTTGGGGCCCGCAGGCTGGCTCCGAGCAGTACTTC	CASSPSAWGPQAGSEQYF
TRBJ1-6	-	-	TRBV11-2	TGTGCCAGCAGCTTACATAGGGGCGGGGGGTCACCCCTCCACTTT	CASSLHRGGGSPLHF
TRBJ2-2	TRBD2	-	TRBV3-1/TRBV3-2	TGTGCCAGCAGCCAAGAAGGCCTAGCGGGGGGCACCGGGGAGCTGTTTTTT	CASSQEGLAGGTGELFF
TRBJ1-2	-	-	TRBV5-6	TGTGCCAGCAGCTTGTCTGGACAGCGGGGAGGCTACACCTTC	CASSLSGQRGGYTF
TRBJ1-3	-	-	TRBV19	TGTGCCAGTAGTTTCGGTTTCTCTGGAAACACCATATATTTT	CASSFGFSGNTIYF
TRBJ2-5	TRBD2	-	TRBV12-5	TGTGCTAGTGGTACGGGACTAGCTAGACAGACCCAGTACTTC	CASGTGLARQTQYF
TRBJ2-4	TRBD1	few	TRBV5-4	TGTGCCAGCAGCTTACAGGGGGCCATTCAGTACTTC	CASSLQGAIQYF
TRBJ2-3	-	-	TRBV5-1	TGCGCCAGCAGCTTGCCGGGACTCCGACTTGGGACAGATACGCAGTATTTT	CASSLPGLRLGTDTQYF
TRBJ1-1	-	-	TRBV21-1	TGTGCCAGCAGCACACCTGGACAGGGCGGGGACACTGAAGCTTTCTTT	CASSTPGQGGDTEAFF